This T cell receptor beta chain is from a study of T cells in Graves' hyperthyroidism and ophthalmopathy. Study outcomes and limitations: In blood, most of the thyroid clonotypes expanded above 0.001 were also present.

Patients with ophthalmopathy all had a Clinical Activity Score of at least 3, a NOSPECS grade of at least 4 and duration under 3 months. Authors of the study amplified TCR beta CDR3 regions from RNA transcripts. During a first-round RT-PCR of the TCR CDR3, the HTBI primer set was used. From the multiplex PCR reads, TCRdb called clonotypes with MiXCR, one entry per CDR3 protein. The data contain approximately 330,000 distinct CDR3 sequences, approximately 15% of them singletons. With respect to this clonotype: The antigen remains undetermined.

The receptor's source is a woman aged 40 to 50 with Graves' ophthalmopathy. Sequencing was done on a sample of blood.

Written as DNA, the CDR3 is TGCAGTGCTCAAACAGGGGCTCGTCAGCCCCAGCATTTT. The encoded protein is CSAQTGARQPQHF. The chain carries TRBV20-1 and TRBJ1-5; 7 nucleotides align to TRBD1. This CDR3 is built from 13 residues. Trimming at V came to 5 bases and at J to 6 bases, leaving 7 bases not matched to a gene. Germline CDR1 is DFQATT and CDR2 is SNEGSKA (reference sequence).